This TCR beta chain originates from a study of tumor and adjacent non-tumor tissue in lung cancer. Study-level background: Patients comprised 12 adenocarcinoma, a couple of squamous cell carcinoma and 1 small cell lung cancer. The patients, around 11 men and about 5 women, were roughly 31 to 80 with stage I to III disease. Study conclusions and caveats: Normal lung showed higher cumulative top 100 clone frequency than tumor.

The germline V gene has CDR1 MGHRA and CDR2 YSYEKL. Germline trimming cut 5 bases from V and 2 bases from J; bases unmatched to any gene: 5. This CDR3 is 15 amino acids long. The template was RNA from unsorted bulk tissue. This clonotype was seen ten or more times. Its antigen remains unidentified. The library came from three nested PCR rounds adapted from ARM-PCR protocols. TCRdb independently ran MiXCR on the multiplex PCR reads; one entry per CDR3 protein. The table includes roughly 200,000 distinct CDR3 sequences, 70% to 75% detected once. The source of this sequence is a man in his fifties or sixties with non-small cell lung cancer. This chain uses TRBV4-1 with TRBJ2-7; 11 bases line up with TRBD2. Specimen: lung tumor tissue. CDR3 region: CASSGLAGGPYEQYF. CDR3 nucleotide sequence: TGCGCCAGCAGCGGGCTAGCGGGAGGCCCCTACGAGCAGTACTTC.